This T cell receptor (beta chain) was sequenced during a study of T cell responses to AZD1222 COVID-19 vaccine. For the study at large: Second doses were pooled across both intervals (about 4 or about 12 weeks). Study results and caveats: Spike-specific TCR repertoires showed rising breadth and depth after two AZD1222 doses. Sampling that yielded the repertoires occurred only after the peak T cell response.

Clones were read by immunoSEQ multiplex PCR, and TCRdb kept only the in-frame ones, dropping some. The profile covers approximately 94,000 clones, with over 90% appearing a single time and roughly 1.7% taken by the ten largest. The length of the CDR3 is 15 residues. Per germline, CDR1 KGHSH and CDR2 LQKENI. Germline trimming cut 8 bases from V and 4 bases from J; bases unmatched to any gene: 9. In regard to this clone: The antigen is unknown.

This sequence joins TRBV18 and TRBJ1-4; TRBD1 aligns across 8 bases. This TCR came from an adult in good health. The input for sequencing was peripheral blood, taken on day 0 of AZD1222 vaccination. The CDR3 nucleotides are TGTGCCAGCACCCCCACCGGACAGGGTAATGAAAAACTGTTTTTT. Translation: CASTPTGQGNEKLFF.